This TCR beta chain is drawn from a study of blood T cell repertoires in COVID-19 (dated by TCRdb to the early 2020s). Background for the entire study: The collaborator samples originated in the United States, Italy and Spain and spanned the acute and convalescent phases of COVID-19. The prospective study material was composed of cDNA or gDNA derived from T cells, B-cell-depleted T cells, or PBMCs. Subjects who had been exposed to COVID-19, were actively infected with it, or had recovered from it provided the deeply sampled blood TCRbeta repertoires that made up the dataset. The repertoires were made available in a free public database intended to serve as a resource for research on the immune response to SARS-CoV-2. The samples were drawn from the first 160 participants of the ongoing ImmuneRACE study and from 1,200 or so subjects provided by 6 global collaborators. A de-identified subject ID, COVID-19 status, age in years and sex were almost always included in the sample metadata. Where available, HLA class I and class II types were taken from metadata supplied by the sample provider and were not determined by assay-based typing. Study-wide conclusions, independent of this receptor: The amount of clinical and demographic metadata varied by source and participant and was provided uncurated.

Collaborating institutions collected whole blood in K2EDTA tubes following their own protocols. Collaborator samples were shipped for TCRbeta analysis as frozen whole blood, isolated PBMCs, or DNA extracted from either sample type. In the case of this clone: The target of this receptor is not known. Per-base qualities were not stored, and no clone one base away is much larger.

The CDR3 sequence holds 15 residues, the cysteine and phenylalanine included. The kept DNA is CDR3 alone, 45 bases in frame from the first base. Deletion took 6 bases off V and 5 bases off J, with a span of 16 bases between the germline ends. Per the germline V gene (reference sequence), SEHNR is the CDR1 and FQNEAQ is the CDR2. TCRbeta CDR3 regions were amplified from genomic DNA using the immunoSEQ Assay, a bias-controlled multiplex PCR. In the authors' own workflow: Nucleated cell counts per sample were estimated from amplification of reference gene primers within the assay. To quantify the absolute abundance of each unique TCRbeta CDR3 rearrangement, sequence reads were collapsed and filtered. For each sample, productive Simpson clonality was calculated as the square root of Simpson's diversity index across productive rearrangements. Here the immuneACCESS table is served through TCRdb, limited to in-frame sequences with V and J called. Missing clones are a known gap in these copies; in checked studies unresolved V genes cover under half, and the rest lacks a known reason. The D gene and trimming were derived from the DNA, and the V and J assignments and clone size from that table. The table for this sample lists about 110,000 clones; around 74% of them were counted only once. The ten largest clones add up to approximately 19% of the sample.

The clonotype comes from a woman in her sixties or seventies with acute or convalescent COVID-19. Rearrangement joined TRBV7-9 to TRBJ2-2; the D gene is perhaps TRBD1, on 5 matching bases. The sample comprised peripheral blood. The CDR3: CASRAVRDGTGELFF. The sequenced DNA is TGTGCCAGCAGGGCCGTCAGGGATGGTACCGGGGAGCTGTTTTTT.